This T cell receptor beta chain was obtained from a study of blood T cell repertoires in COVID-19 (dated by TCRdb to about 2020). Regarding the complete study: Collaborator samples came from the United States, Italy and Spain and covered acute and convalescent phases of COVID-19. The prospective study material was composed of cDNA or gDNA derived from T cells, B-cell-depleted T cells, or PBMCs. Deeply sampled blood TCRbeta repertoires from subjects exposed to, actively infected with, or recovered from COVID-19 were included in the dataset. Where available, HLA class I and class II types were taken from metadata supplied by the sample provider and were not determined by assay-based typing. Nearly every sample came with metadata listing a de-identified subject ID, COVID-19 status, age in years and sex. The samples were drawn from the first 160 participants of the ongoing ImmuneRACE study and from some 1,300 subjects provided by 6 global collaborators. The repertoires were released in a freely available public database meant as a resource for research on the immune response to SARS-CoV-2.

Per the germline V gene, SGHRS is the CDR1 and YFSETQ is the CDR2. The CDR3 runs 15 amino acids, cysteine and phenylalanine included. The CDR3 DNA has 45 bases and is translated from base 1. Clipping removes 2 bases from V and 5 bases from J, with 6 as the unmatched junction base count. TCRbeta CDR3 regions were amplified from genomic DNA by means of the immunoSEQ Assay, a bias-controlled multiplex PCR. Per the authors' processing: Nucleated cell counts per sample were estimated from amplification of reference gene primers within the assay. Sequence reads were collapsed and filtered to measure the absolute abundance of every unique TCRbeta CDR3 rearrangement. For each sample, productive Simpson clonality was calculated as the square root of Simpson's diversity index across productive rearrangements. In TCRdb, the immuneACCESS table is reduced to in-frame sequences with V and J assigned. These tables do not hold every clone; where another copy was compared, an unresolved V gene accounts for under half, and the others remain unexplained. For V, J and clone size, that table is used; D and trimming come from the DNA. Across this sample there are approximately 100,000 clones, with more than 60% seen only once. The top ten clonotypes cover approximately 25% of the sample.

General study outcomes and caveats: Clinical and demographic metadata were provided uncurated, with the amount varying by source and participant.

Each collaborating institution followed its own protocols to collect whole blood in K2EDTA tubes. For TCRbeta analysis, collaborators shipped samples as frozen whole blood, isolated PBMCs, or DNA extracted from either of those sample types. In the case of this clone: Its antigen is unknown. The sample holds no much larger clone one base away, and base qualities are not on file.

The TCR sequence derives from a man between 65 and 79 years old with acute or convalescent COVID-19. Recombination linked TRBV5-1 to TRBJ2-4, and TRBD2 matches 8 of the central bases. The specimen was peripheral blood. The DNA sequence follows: TGCGCCAGCAGCTTCTCCAGCGGGAGCGAAAACATTCAGTACTTC. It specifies CASSFSSGSENIQYF.